One sample yielded the 28 T cell receptor beta chains listed below, sequenced in a study of blood T cells in healthy people across ages. A second PCR of roughly 7 to 11 cycles used a sample-barcoded 5' primer and a J-beta primer mix. TCRdb re-analysed the 5' RACE reads in MiXCR, keeping a single row per CDR3 protein. The table lists fewer than 800,000 distinct CDR3 sequences, around 25% of them singletons. These data are also associated with another study on T cells of mothers and their children.

Specimen: blood. Source of these receptors: a boy aged 5-17 years in good health.

This clonotype was detected only a few times. The chain employs TRBV2 and TRBJ2-5; 12 bases align to TRBD2. Germline V gene data show CDR1 as SNHLY and CDR2 as FYNNEI. V gave up 1 base and J gave up 11 bases; unmatched junction bases: 2. The CDR3 is 13 amino acids. Here the CDR3 reads CASSEGTSGEQYF. The CDR3 nucleotides read TGTGCCAGCAGTGAAGGGACTAGCGGGGAGCAGTACTTC.

The chain employs TRBV29-1 and TRBJ2-3, with D perhaps matching TRBD2 (5 bases). The CDR3 covers 13 residues. Per the germline V gene, CDR1 is SQVTM and CDR2 is ANQGSEA. V was trimmed by 5 bases and J by 3 bases, leaving 12 bases between them. The CDR3 is CSVIIGGTDTQYF. Here the CDR3 DNA reads TGCAGCGTTATAATTGGAGGAACAGATACGCAGTATTTT.

The chain employs TRBV6-6 and TRBJ2-5; D is unresolved. V lost 2 bases, J lost 5 bases, and 9 bases lay in between. This CDR3 is 13 amino acids long. CDR1 MNHNY and CDR2 SVGAGI come from the germline V gene (reference sequence). The CDR3 DNA reads as TGTGCCAGCAGTTACCCGCCCCCGGAGACCCAGTACTTC. Its protein product is CASSYPPPETQYF.

The rearrangement uses TRBV2 and TRBJ1-3; D gene uncertain. Trimming took 7 bases from V and 4 from J, leaving 14 bases between them. Looked up from germline, CDR1 is SNHLY and CDR2 is FYNNEI. The CDR3 is 14 amino acids. CDR3 protein: CASTTGPTGNTIYF. CDR3 DNA sequence: TGTGCCAGCACGACGGGCCCCACCGGAAACACCATATATTTT.

This clonotype appeared a few times. The chain employs TRBV7-2 and TRBJ2-2, with D possibly matching TRBD2 (6 bases). The CDR3 totals 16 residues. Trimming shortened V by 4 bases and J by 4 bases, and 16 bases separated the two germline ends. Germline CDR1 and CDR2: SGHTA and FQGNSA. CDR3: CASSYRSGPSTGELFF. In DNA form, the CDR3 reads TGTGCCAGCAGCTACCGGAGCGGGCCAAGCACCGGGGAGCTGTTTTTT.

This clonotype has just a few counts. The chain recombines TRBV13 with TRBJ1-4, with 9 bases fitting TRBD1. The J segment lost 4 bases and the V segment lost 3 bases, leaving 3 bases of the junction unmatched. This CDR3 is built from 15 residues. CDR1 is PRHDT, CDR2 FYEKMQ, per germline (reference sequence). The CDR3 nucleotides are TGTGCCAGCAGCTTTGTGACAGGGGGTAATGAAAAACTGTTTTTT. This translates into CASSFVTGGNEKLFF.

At least ten counts were recorded for this clonotype. The chain has TRBV9 and TRBJ2-1; the match to TRBD1 covers 9 bases. The germline gives CDR1 SGDLS, CDR2 YYNGEE. Germline trimming cut 0 bases from V and 6 bases from J; bases unmatched to any gene: 4. This CDR3 contains 15 residues. The CDR3 loop reads CASSVARTGVNEQFF. DNA for the CDR3: TGTGCCAGCAGCGTAGCCCGGACAGGGGTCAATGAGCAGTTCTTC.

This clonotype was seen only a few times. This chain uses TRBV6-2 or TRBV6-3 with TRBJ2-7; weak D call: TRBD1 (6 bases). Germline CDR1 is MNHEY and CDR2 is SVGEGT. The CDR3 extends over 13 amino acids. Trimming cost V 7 bases and J 2 bases, with 12 bases left between them. CDR3 nucleotides: TGTGCCAGCACCGAGAACAGGGCCTACGAGCAGTACTTC. Its protein is CASTENRAYEQYF.

This clonotype was detected a few times. This chain uses TRBV6-2 or TRBV6-3 with TRBJ2-3; tentatively, D is TRBD1 (6 bases). This CDR3 contains 15 residues. The germline V gene encodes CDR1 MNHEY and CDR2 SVGEGT. With 0 bases removed from V and 5 bases from J, the gap between germline ends came to 12 bases. The CDR3 is CASSYSGGVGDTQYF. CDR3 in DNA: TGTGCCAGCAGTTACTCAGGGGGAGTTGGAGATACGCAGTATTTT.

The J gene is TRBJ2-5, the V gene TRBV2; no clear D. CDR3 length: 13 amino acids. CDR1 and CDR2 from the germline V gene are SNHLY and FYNNEI. Trimming pared 3 bases from V and 7 bases from J, leaving 12 bases between. The CDR3 DNA follows: TGTGCCAGCAGTGAGGGGTTAGATTTGACCCAGTACTTC. Translating it yields CASSEGLDLTQYF.

The chain links TRBV20-1 to TRBJ2-2, with TRBD1 matching 7 bases. The CDR3 runs to 17 residues. Germline values: CDR1 DFQATT, CDR2 SNEGSKA (reference sequence). Germline trimming cut 6 bases from V and 6 bases from J; bases unmatched to any gene: 19. The CDR3, as DNA: TGCAGTGCAATGCCGGGACAGTTGGGTGGGAATCCCGGGGAGCTGTTTTTT. As protein: CSAMPGQLGGNPGELFF.

This clonotype was seen a handful of times. The rearrangement links TRBV12-3 or TRBV12-4 to TRBJ2-2; no clear D gene. V gave up 3 bases and J gave up 6 bases, with 14 bases separating them. The CDR3 has 15 amino acids. This CDR3 reads CASSFMETLAGELFF. DNA for the CDR3: TGTGCCAGCAGTTTCATGGAGACGTTGGCCGGGGAGCTGTTTTTT.

This clonotype has just a few counts. The chain joins TRBV10-3 to TRBJ1-2; D uncertain. Trimming pared 4 bases from V and 2 bases from J, leaving 8 bases between. CDR3 length equals 13 residues. CDR1 is ENHRY, CDR2 SYGVKD, per germline. The DNA for the CDR3 is TGTGCCATCAGTGGTGACATCAACTATGGCTACACCTTC. Protein sequence: CAISGDINYGYTF.

This chain connects TRBV5-1 to TRBJ2-4, with TRBD1 identical over 8 bases. The germline V gene has CDR1 SGHRS and CDR2 YFSETQ. The CDR3 is 18 amino acids. V shed 4 bases, J shed 8 bases, and the junction held 20 bases outside the gene matches. Here the CDR3 DNA reads TGCGCCAGCAGCCCAGAGGACAGGGCCATATTTCCCAGGGACATTCAGTACTTC. Translated, it gives CASSPEDRAIFPRDIQYF.

The chain combines TRBV27 with TRBJ1-1, with a weak D call TRBD1 (5 bases). Trimming took off 4 bases at V and 5 bases at J, with 11 bases between the two ends. CDR3 size: 13 residues. CDR1 is MNHEY and CDR2 is SMNVEV in the germline V gene (reference sequence). In DNA form, the CDR3 reads TGTGCCAGCAGTTCGGGACCTCAAACTGAAGCTTTCTTT. This codes for CASSSGPQTEAFF.

This clonotype was seen a few times. The CDR3 nucleotides read TGCGCCAGCAGCTTAGCGGCGAGCACCGGGGAGCTGTTTTTT. Translation: CASSLAASTGELFF. This chain joins TRBV5-1 and TRBJ2-2, with a possible D match to TRBD2 (5 bases). Germline V CDR1 and CDR2: SGHRS, YFSETQ. V dropped 2 bases and J dropped 4 bases, with 9 bases sitting between them. The CDR3 is made up of 14 amino acids.

CDR3 sequence reads: CASSQDEGQNEKLFF. The CDR3 DNA is TGTGCCAGCAGCCAAGATGAAGGACAGAATGAAAAACTGTTTTTT. This chain connects TRBV4-2 to TRBJ1-4; TRBD1 might be the D (6 bases). The CDR3 totals 15 residues. Deletions cut 0 bases from V and 5 bases from J, with 10 bases between. Germline V lookup: CDR1 LGHNA, CDR2 YNFKEQ.

This chain uses TRBV28 with TRBJ1-6; TRBD1 matches 8 bases. The trim removed 5 bases at V and 9 bases at J, leaving 9 bases unmatched. In germline, CDR1 is MDHEN, CDR2 SYDVKM. The CDR3 extends over 15 amino acids. The CDR3 sequence: CASSRPDRGSSPLHF. In DNA, the CDR3 is TGTGCCAGCAGTCGCCCCGACAGGGGATCTTCACCCCTCCACTTT. The variable domain in full, completed from reference TRBV28 and TRBJ1-6, reads DVKVTQSSRYLVKRTGEKVFLECVQDMDHENMFWYRQDPGLGLRLIYFSYDVKMKEKGDIPEGYSVSREKKERFSLILESASTNQTSMYLCASSRPDRGSSPLHFGNGTRLTVT.

This chain links TRBV9 with TRBJ2-4; TRBD2 matches at 8 bases. The CDR3 is 15 amino acids. The J segment lost 7 bases and the V segment lost 0 bases, leaving 6 bases of the junction unmatched. Germline CDR1 is SGDLS and CDR2 is YYNGEE. CDR3 DNA: TGTGCCAGCAGCGTAGGGGGAGCGGGAGCGAACATTCAGTACTTC. Amino acids: CASSVGGAGANIQYF.

In this sample, this clonotype turned up a few times. The V gene is TRBV5-1, the J gene TRBJ1-2, with a possible D match to TRBD1 (5 bases). In germline, CDR1 is SGHRS, CDR2 YFSETQ. This CDR3 region has 15 residues. V was trimmed by 5 bases and J by 2 bases, leaving 16 bases between them. In DNA, the CDR3 is TGCGCCAGCAGTTACGACAGTTTCGCGAACTATGGCTACACCTTC. Its translation is CASSYDSFANYGYTF.

This clonotype was seen more than once but under ten times. The chain recombines TRBV7-9 with TRBJ2-7; TRBD2 matches at 8 bases. CDR1 and CDR2 from the germline V gene are SEHNR and FQNEAQ (reference sequence). With 1 base clipped from V and 4 bases from J, the junction kept 3 bases outside the gene matches. The CDR3 has 14 residues. Written as DNA, the CDR3 is TGTGCCAGCAGCTTAGGACTAGCGAGATACGAGCAGTACTTC. Translating gives CASSLGLARYEQYF.

This sequence joins TRBV18 and TRBJ2-3; unclear D gene. V was cut by 3 bases and J by 4 bases, with 17 bases left in between. The CDR3 loop spans 16 amino acids. Germline V gives CDR1 KGHSH, CDR2 LQKENI. This CDR3 reads CASSPRRGDKADTQYF. The CDR3 region has the DNA TGTGCCAGCTCACCGCGGCGTGGGGATAAGGCAGATACGCAGTATTTT. The full variable domain, with the rest looked up from reference TRBV18 and TRBJ2-3, is NAGVMQNPRHLVRRRGQEARLRCSPMKGHSHVYWYRQLPEEGLKFMVYLQKENIIDESGMPKERFSAEFPKEGPSILRIQQVVRGDSAAYFCASSPRRGDKADTQYFGPGTRLTVL.

The genes are TRBV10-1 and TRBJ1-2; no definite D call. This CDR3 spans 13 amino acids. V was clipped by 5 bases and J by 4 bases, with 11 bases between them. Germline V lookup: CDR1 WNHNN, CDR2 SYGVQD (reference sequence). The DNA for the CDR3 is TGCGCCAGCAGTAAGGGCGCGGGCTATGGCTACACCTTC. This gives the protein CASSKGAGYGYTF.

V is TRBV29-1 and J is TRBJ1-5, with a tentative D call TRBD1 (6 bases). Trimming pared 6 bases from V and 7 bases from J, leaving 13 bases between. The CDR3 loop spans 12 amino acids. The germline CDR1 and CDR2 sequences are SQVTM and ANQGSEA. CDR3 residues: CSVGQPNQPQHF. CDR3 nucleotide sequence: TGCAGCGTAGGACAGCCCAACCAGCCCCAGCATTTT.

This clonotype occurred a few times. The junction departs from germline at one end; a sequencing error may be responsible. The gene calls are TRBV3-1 and TRBJ2-1; a weak D match, TRBD2 (6 bases). This CDR3 comprises 15 residues. CDR1 LGHDT and CDR2 YNNKEL come from the germline V gene (reference sequence). The CDR3 sequence is CASSQVTSGHNEQFF. The CDR3 DNA sequence: TGTGCCAGCAGCCAAGTTACCAGCGGGCACAATGAACAGTTCTTC.

The CDR3 loop reads CASSIDRSETQYF. The CDR3 DNA follows: TGTGCCAGTAGTATAGATCGGTCCGAGACCCAGTACTTC. This rearrangement joins TRBV19 to TRBJ2-5; no definite D call. The germline CDR1 and CDR2 sequences are LNHDA and SQIVND (reference sequence). Trimming took off 0 bases at V and 5 bases at J, with 7 bases between the two ends. The CDR3 has 13 residues.

The V call is TRBV27, the J call TRBJ2-7; D perhaps matches TRBD2 (6 bases). The end of the DNA is better explained by TRBJ2-1, so the J call may be wrong. CDR1 and CDR2 (germline): MNHEY, SMNVEV (reference sequence). The CDR3 is 14 amino acids. CDR3 amino acids: CASSSGGSGDEQFF. The DNA for the CDR3 is TGTGCCAGCAGTTCTGGAGGGAGTGGCGATGAGCAGTTCTTC.

V gene TRBV10-3 combines with J gene TRBJ1-2, with 7 bases lining up with TRBD1. Germline assignment: CDR1 ENHRY and CDR2 SYGVKD. The V segment lost 11 bases and the J segment 6 bases; nucleotides outside the gene matches: 6. This CDR3 region has 11 residues. DNA of the CDR3: TGTGCCCAGGGGGGGCCGCATGGCTACACCTTC. Its protein is CAQGGPHGYTF.